This is a list of T cell receptor beta chains from one sample in a study of cytomegalovirus exposure and HLA in healthy donors. Repertoires were generated with immunoSEQ multiplex PCR, while TCRdb's copy carries only in-frame clones and drops some. The sample holds about 72,000 clones. The sequenced material came from PBMCs. The receptor set was obtained from a middle-aged man in good health and CMV-seronegative. Each CDR3 is given with its conserved first and last residue. D genes are given only for firm matches.

D gene: NA
J gene: TRBJ2-5
V gene: TRBV18
CDR3 protein: CASSPRAPGGGGETQYF
CDR3 DNA: TGTGCCAGCTCACCACGGGCGCCGGGGGGCGGAGGAGAGACCCAGTACTTC

D gene: TRBD1
J gene: TRBJ1-1
V gene: TRBV5-1
CDR3 protein: CASRDRGAEAFF
CDR3 DNA: TGCGCCAGCAGGGACAGGGGAGCTGAAGCTTTCTTT

D gene: NA
J gene: TRBJ2-5
V gene: TRBV6-5
CDR3 protein: CASSYSGGFETQYF
CDR3 DNA: TGTGCCAGCAGTTACTCGGGGGGATTTGAGACCCAGTACTTC

D gene: TRBD1
J gene: TRBJ2-5
V gene: TRBV30
CDR3 protein: CAWTPQGIQETQYF
CDR3 DNA: TGTGCCTGGACCCCACAGGGGATCCAAGAGACCCAGTACTTC

D gene: NA
J gene: TRBJ1-3
V gene: TRBV6-5
CDR3 protein: CASSSPVENTIYF
CDR3 DNA: TGTGCCAGCAGCTCCCCGGTTGAAAACACCATATATTTT

D gene: TRBD1
J gene: TRBJ1-6
V gene: TRBV4-1
CDR3 protein: CASSQGATQGKGNSPLHF
CDR3 DNA: TGCGCCAGCAGCCAGGGAGCGACACAGGGGAAGGGGAATTCACCCCTCCACTTT

D gene: NA
J gene: TRBJ1-1
V gene: TRBV9
CDR3 protein: CASSPSLRNVENTEAFF
CDR3 DNA: TGTGCCAGCAGCCCATCGTTGCGGAATGTAGAGAACACTGAAGCTTTCTTT

D gene: TRBD2
J gene: TRBJ2-2
V gene: TRBV11-2
CDR3 protein: CASSLRLAGATGELFF
CDR3 DNA: TGTGCCAGCAGCTTACGACTAGCGGGGGCCACCGGGGAGCTGTTTTTT

D gene: TRBD1
J gene: TRBJ2-7
V gene: TRBV6-5
CDR3 protein: CASSYSTGQTTYEQYF
CDR3 DNA: TGTGCCAGCAGTTACTCCACGGGACAGACAACCTACGAGCAGTACTTC

D gene: TRBD1
J gene: TRBJ1-6
V gene: TRBV2
CDR3 protein: CASYPDRGNSPLHF
CDR3 DNA: TGTGCCAGCTATCCCGACAGGGGGAATTCACCCCTCCACTTT

D gene: TRBD2
J gene: TRBJ2-7
V gene: TRBV30
CDR3 protein: CAWSRLAGGPQYF
CDR3 DNA: TGTGCCTGGAGTCGACTAGCGGGGGGGCCCCAGTACTTC

D gene: TRBD1
J gene: TRBJ1-4
V gene: TRBV5-1
CDR3 protein: CASSLVVRTGDTNEKLFF
CDR3 DNA: TGCGCCAGCAGCTTGGTGGTCCGGACAGGGGATACTAATGAAAAACTGTTTTTT

D gene: NA
J gene: TRBJ1-5
V gene: TRBV20-1
CDR3 protein: CSVSNPRQEHF
CDR3 DNA: TGCAGTGTCAGCAATCCGAGACAGGAGCATTTT

D gene: NA
J gene: TRBJ2-5
V gene: TRBV9
CDR3 protein: CASSVGGGAETQYF
CDR3 DNA: TGTGCCAGCAGCGTAGGAGGGGGGGCAGAGACCCAGTACTTC

D gene: NA
J gene: TRBJ1-1
V gene: TRBV4-1
CDR3 protein: CASSRSGTEAFF
CDR3 DNA: TGCGCCAGCAGCCGGTCCGGGACAGAAGCTTTCTTT

D gene: NA
J gene: TRBJ2-7
V gene: TRBV14
CDR3 protein: CASSQSRLQYF
CDR3 DNA: TGTGCCAGCAGCCAATCCCGTCTACAGTACTTC

D gene: NA
J gene: TRBJ2-7
V gene: TRBV11-2
CDR3 protein: CASSLVGRPHYEQYF
CDR3 DNA: TGTGCCAGCAGCTTAGTGGGGCGACCCCACTACGAGCAGTACTTC

D gene: NA
J gene: TRBJ2-6
V gene: TRBV7-9
CDR3 protein: CASSPTAAVFGANVLTF
CDR3 DNA: TGTGCCAGCAGCCCAACGGCGGCGGTCTTTGGGGCCAACGTCCTGACTTTC

D gene: NA
J gene: TRBJ1-1
V gene: TRBV30
CDR3 protein: CAWSVLAGANTEAFF
CDR3 DNA: TGTGCCTGGAGTGTACTGGCAGGGGCAAACACTGAAGCTTTCTTT

D gene: TRBD2
J gene: TRBJ2-3
V gene: TRBV11-2
CDR3 protein: CASSLSLSRGGPDTQYF
CDR3 DNA: TGTGCCAGCAGCTTATCTTTGTCGCGGGGGGGCCCAGATACGCAGTATTTT

D gene: NA
J gene: TRBJ1-2
V gene: TRBV6-5
CDR3 protein: CASAGFTYGYTF
CDR3 DNA: TGTGCCAGCGCAGGGTTTACCTATGGCTACACCTTC

D gene: TRBD2
J gene: TRBJ2-2
V gene: TRBV4-2
CDR3 protein: CASSQDPSGGYNTGELFF
CDR3 DNA: TGTGCCAGCAGCCAAGATCCTAGCGGGGGGTATAACACCGGGGAGCTGTTTTTT

D gene: TRBD1
J gene: TRBJ2-6
V gene: TRBV9
CDR3 protein: CASSVRGQGFSGANVLTF
CDR3 DNA: TGTGCCAGCAGCGTGAGGGGACAGGGCTTCTCTGGGGCCAACGTCCTGACTTTC

D gene: NA
J gene: TRBJ1-1
V gene: TRBV18
CDR3 protein: CASSSGSGGTEAFF
CDR3 DNA: TGTGCCAGCTCCTCAGGGAGCGGGGGCACTGAAGCTTTCTTT

D gene: TRBD1
J gene: TRBJ1-4
V gene: TRBV5-5
CDR3 protein: CASSSSGQGLFF
CDR3 DNA: TGTGCCAGCAGCTCTTCCGGACAGGGACTGTTTTTT

D gene: TRBD1
J gene: TRBJ1-3
V gene: TRBV4-2
CDR3 protein: CASSQRQGYGNTIYF
CDR3 DNA: TGTGCCAGCAGCCAACGACAGGGGTACGGAAACACCATATATTTT

D gene: TRBD1
J gene: TRBJ2-5
V gene: TRBV7-2
CDR3 protein: CASSSPGTGRMQTQYF
CDR3 DNA: TGTGCCAGCAGCTCGCCCGGGACAGGGAGGATGCAGACCCAGTACTTC